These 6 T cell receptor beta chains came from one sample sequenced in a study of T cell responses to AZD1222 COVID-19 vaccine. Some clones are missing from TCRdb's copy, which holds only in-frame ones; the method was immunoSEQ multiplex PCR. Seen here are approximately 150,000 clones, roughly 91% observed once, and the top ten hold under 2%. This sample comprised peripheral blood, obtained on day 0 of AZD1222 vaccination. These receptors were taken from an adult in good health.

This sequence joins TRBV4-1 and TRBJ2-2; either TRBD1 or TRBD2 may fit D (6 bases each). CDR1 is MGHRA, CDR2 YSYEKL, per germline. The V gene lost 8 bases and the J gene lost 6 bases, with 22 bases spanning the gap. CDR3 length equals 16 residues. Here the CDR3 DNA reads TGCGCCAGCCATAACTGGGGGGCTAGATCTGCCGGGGAGCTGTTTTTT. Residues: CASHNWGARSAGELFF.

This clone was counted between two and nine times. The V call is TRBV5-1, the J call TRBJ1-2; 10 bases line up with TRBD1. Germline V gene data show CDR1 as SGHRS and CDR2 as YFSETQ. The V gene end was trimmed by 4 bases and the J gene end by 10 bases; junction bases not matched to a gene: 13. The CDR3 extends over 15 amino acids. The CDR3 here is CASSREGTGAGIYTF. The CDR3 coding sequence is TGCGCCAGCAGCCGGGAAGGGACAGGGGCCGGAATCTACACCTTC.

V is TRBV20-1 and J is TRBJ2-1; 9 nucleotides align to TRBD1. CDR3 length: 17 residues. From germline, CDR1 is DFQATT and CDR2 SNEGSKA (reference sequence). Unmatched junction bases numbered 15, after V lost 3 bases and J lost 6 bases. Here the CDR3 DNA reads TGCAGTGCTAGTGAAGCCGCCGGGACAGGGAGGACCAATGAGCAGTTCTTC. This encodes CSASEAAGTGRTNEQFF.

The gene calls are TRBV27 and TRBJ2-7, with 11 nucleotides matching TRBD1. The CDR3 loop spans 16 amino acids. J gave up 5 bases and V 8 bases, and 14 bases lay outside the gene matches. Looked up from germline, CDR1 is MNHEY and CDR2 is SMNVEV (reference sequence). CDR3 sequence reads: CASAGQGAVSLNEQYF. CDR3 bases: TGTGCCAGCGCTGGACAGGGGGCAGTTAGTTTGAACGAGCAGTACTTC.

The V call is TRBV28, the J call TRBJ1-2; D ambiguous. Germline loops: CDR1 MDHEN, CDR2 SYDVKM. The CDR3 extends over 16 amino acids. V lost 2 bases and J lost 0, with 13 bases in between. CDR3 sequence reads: CASSLGGQVTNYGYTF. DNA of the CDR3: TGTGCCAGCAGTTTAGGAGGGCAGGTTACTAACTATGGCTACACCTTC.

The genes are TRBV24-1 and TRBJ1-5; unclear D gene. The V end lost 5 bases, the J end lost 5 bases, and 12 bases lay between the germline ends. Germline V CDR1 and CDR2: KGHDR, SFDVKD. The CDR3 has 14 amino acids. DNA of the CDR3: TGTGCCACCAGTGCGTCAGCTATTGATCAGCCCCAGCATTTT. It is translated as CATSASAIDQPQHF.